These 4 T cell receptor beta chains were sequenced from one sample in a study of blood T cell repertoires in COVID-19. Only in-frame clones appear in the TCRdb table, and some are missing; sequencing was by immunoSEQ multiplex PCR. There are around 51,000 clones in the sample; about nine tenths occur only once, and under 6.5% lies in the top ten. The sequenced sample consisted of peripheral blood. Source of these receptors: a man in his 70s with acute or convalescent COVID-19.

This clone was observed a single time. V usage is TRBV7-9 and J usage is TRBJ1-1; D is ambiguous. The germline V gene encodes CDR1 SEHNR and CDR2 FQNEAQ (reference sequence). The CDR3 is made up of 14 amino acids. Trimming cost V 0 bases and J 2 bases, with 7 bases left between them. As DNA, the CDR3 is TGTGCCAGCAGCTTAGCCGTGGCAAACACTGAAGCTTTCTTT. Residues: CASSLAVANTEAFF.

V and J are TRBV20-1 and TRBJ2-1, with 11 positions matching TRBD2. The CDR3 is 16 residues long. The germline V gene encodes CDR1 DFQATT and CDR2 SNEGSKA (reference sequence). The J segment lost 6 bases and the V segment lost 3 bases, leaving 10 bases of the junction unmatched. Written as DNA, the CDR3 is TGCAGTGCTAGTCCGACTAGCGGGGTTCGGCTCAATGAGCAGTTCTTC. As protein: CSASPTSGVRLNEQFF.

The CDR3 coding sequence is TGTGCCAGCAGTTTAGTTAACAGGATGAACACTGAAGCTTTCTTT. Residues: CASSLVNRMNTEAFF. The rearrangement joins TRBV28 to TRBJ1-1; a weak D match, TRBD1 (5 bases). CDR1 MDHEN and CDR2 SYDVKM come from the germline V gene. The length of the CDR3 is 15 residues. Trimming removed 2 bases at V and 0 bases at J, with 10 bases between.

As regards this clone: One junction end does not reproduce the germline sequence, and a read error may be involved. This chain joins TRBV4-3 and TRBJ2-7; 10 bases are shared with TRBD2. Per the germline V gene, CDR1 is LGHNA and CDR2 is YSLEER. The CDR3 length is 15 residues. Here the CDR3 reads CASSEELAGTYEQYF. The DNA of the CDR3 is TGCGCCAGCAGCGAAGAACTAGCGGGGACCTACGAGCAGTACTTC.